These T cell receptor beta chains were read from a single sample in a study of cytomegalovirus exposure and HLA in healthy donors. Assay used: immunoSEQ multiplex PCR; TCRdb lists only in-frame clones, some missing. The sample lists roughly 150,000 clones; 88% were seen once. Sequenced: PBMCs. All receptors derive from a man between 18 and 35 years old in good health and CMV-seronegative. Both conserved end residues are part of each CDR3. Fields, in order: D gene, clone size, V gene, J gene, CDR3 protein, CDR3 DNA. D genes are given only for firm matches. Size is omitted from some rows. Given values are once, few, many or a class for expanded clones.

TRBD1	few	TRBV4-1	TRBJ1-2	CASSPTGDVMGYGYTF	TGCGCCAGCAGTCCGACAGGGGATGTGATGGGCTATGGCTACACCTTC
NA	NA	TRBV7-9	TRBJ2-2	CASSLGQANTGELFF	TGTGCCAGCAGCTTAGGACAGGCGAACACCGGGGAGCTGTTTTTT
TRBD2	NA	TRBV19	TRBJ2-2	CATWASGGTGELFF	TGTGCCACCTGGGCCAGCGGGGGCACCGGGGAGCTGTTTTTT
NA	NA	TRBV6-6	TRBJ2-2	CASSLNHRDSVGELFF	TGTGCCAGCAGCCTCAATCACAGGGATTCGGTTGGGGAGCTGTTTTTT
NA	NA	TRBV7-9	TRBJ2-3	CASSSRGPDTQYF	TGTGCCAGCAGCTCCAGGGGCCCAGATACGCAGTATTTT
TRBD1	NA	TRBV27	TRBJ1-5	CASSLRTGSNQPQHF	TGTGCCAGCAGCTTACGGACAGGGAGCAATCAGCCCCAGCATTTT
TRBD1	NA	TRBV6-6	TRBJ2-1	CASSQEGTGWGQFF	TGTGCCAGCAGCCAGGAAGGGACAGGGTGGGGGCAGTTCTTC
NA	NA	TRBV6-5	TRBJ1-5	CASSYDSGSNQPQHF	TGTGCCAGCAGTTACGACAGCGGGAGCAATCAGCCCCAGCATTTT
TRBD1	once	TRBV20-1	TRBJ1-2	CSVQGFGYTF	TGCAGTGTACAGGGGTTCGGCTACACCTTC
TRBD1	NA	TRBV19	TRBJ2-1	CASSIGDRGSGEQFF	TGTGCCAGTAGTATAGGGGACAGGGGGTCGGGTGAGCAGTTCTTC
TRBD1	NA	TRBV5-1	TRBJ2-1	CASSPGQGAYNEQFF	TGCGCCAGCAGTCCGGGACAGGGGGCCTACAATGAGCAGTTCTTC
TRBD1	NA	TRBV5-1	TRBJ1-1	CASSGTGGYSEAFF	TGCGCCAGCAGCGGTACAGGGGGCTATTCTGAAGCTTTCTTT
NA	NA	TRBV4-1	TRBJ1-3	CASSPGVPNQDTIYF	TGCGCCAGCAGCCCGGGAGTGCCGAACCAGGACACCATATATTTT
TRBD1	NA	TRBV28	TRBJ1-2	CASSSGQGRLRGGYTF	TGTGCCAGCAGTTCGGGACAGGGGCGTTTGAGGGGCGGCTACACCTTC
TRBD1	few	TRBV4-1	TRBJ2-2	CASSLPLQGKELFF	TGCGCCAGCAGCCTCCCCTTACAGGGGAAGGAGCTGTTTTTT
NA	NA	TRBV5-1	TRBJ1-1	CASSLAGRMNTEAFF	TGCGCCAGCAGCTTGGCCGGCAGGATGAACACTGAAGCTTTCTTT
NA	NA	TRBV28	TRBJ1-5	CASHTGTGNQPQHF	TGTGCCAGCCACACAGGGACCGGCAATCAGCCCCAGCATTTT
NA	NA	TRBV5-6	TRBJ1-2	CASSTREGWGTYGYTF	TGTGCCAGCAGCACGAGGGAGGGTTGGGGGACCTATGGCTACACCTTC
NA	NA	TRBV2	TRBJ1-2	CASSATLGGKDYGYTF	TGTGCCAGCAGTGCAACCCTCGGGGGGAAGGACTATGGCTACACCTTC
NA	NA	TRBV27	TRBJ2-2	CASSPSVAEYTGELFF	TGTGCCAGCAGTCCCTCCGTAGCGGAGTACACCGGGGAGCTGTTTTTT
NA	NA	TRBV25-1	TRBJ1-4	CASSETRAVERLFF	TGTGCCAGCAGTGAAACCAGGGCCGTAGAGAGACTGTTTTTT
NA	NA	TRBV27	TRBJ2-1	CASSSYFSSYNEQFF	TGTGCCAGCAGTTCTTACTTTAGCTCCTACAATGAGCAGTTCTTC
NA	once	TRBV6-6	TRBJ1-2	CASSGNYGYTF	TGTGCCAGCTCAGGGAACTATGGCTACACCTTC
NA	many	TRBV28	TRBJ1-5	CASSLMNRGAQPQHF	TGTGCCAGCAGTTTAATGAATCGTGGGGCTCAGCCCCAGCATTTT